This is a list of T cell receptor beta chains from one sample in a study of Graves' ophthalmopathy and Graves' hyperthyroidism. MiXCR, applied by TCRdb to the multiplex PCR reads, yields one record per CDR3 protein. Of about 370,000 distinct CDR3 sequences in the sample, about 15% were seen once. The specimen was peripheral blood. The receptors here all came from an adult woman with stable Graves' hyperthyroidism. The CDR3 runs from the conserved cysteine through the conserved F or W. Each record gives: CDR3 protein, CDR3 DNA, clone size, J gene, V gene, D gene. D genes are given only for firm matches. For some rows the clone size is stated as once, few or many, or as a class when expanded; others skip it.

CSAEGTVGQPQHF TGCAGTGCTGAGGGGACCGTGGGTCAGCCCCAGCATTTT . TRBJ1-5 TRBV20-1 .
CASSVTGMGGYTF TGCGCCAGCAGCGTGACAGGGATGGGTGGCTACACCTTC . TRBJ1-2 TRBV4-1 TRBD1
CSAQVPETQYF TGCAGCGCCCAGGTCCCAGAGACCCAGTACTTC many TRBJ2-5 TRBV29-1 .
CASSKAGTRTDTQYF TGTGCCAGCAGTAAAGCTGGCACTCGTACAGATACGCAGTATTTT many TRBJ2-3 TRBV12-3/TRBV12-4 .
CASSSPTGRVDETQYF TGTGCCAGCAGTTCCCCGACGGGCAGGGTAGACGAGACCCAGTACTTC many TRBJ2-5 TRBV6-5 .
CATSEGWPETQYF TGTGCCACCAGCGAGGGTTGGCCGGAGACCCAGTACTTC . TRBJ2-5 TRBV15 .
CASSYTKNIQYF TGTGCCAGCAGTTACACCAAAAACATTCAGTACTTC many TRBJ2-4 TRBV6-9 .
CASSPTTGADGNTIYF TGTGCCAGCAGCCCGACGACAGGGGCTGATGGAAACACCATATATTTT . TRBJ1-3 TRBV3-1 TRBD1
CSARGTASRELFF TGCAGTGCTAGGGGGACAGCCAGCAGGGAGCTGTTTTTT many TRBJ2-2 TRBV20-1 TRBD1
CATAPSGRAYEQYF TGTGCCACCGCTCCTAGCGGGAGGGCCTACGAGCAGTACTTC many TRBJ2-7 TRBV24-1 TRBD2
CASSLEHQPQHF TGTGCCAGCAGTTTAGAACATCAGCCCCAGCATTTT many TRBJ1-5 TRBV12-3/TRBV12-4 .
CASSLYQDYGYTF TGTGCCAGCAGTTTATACCAAGACTATGGCTACACCTTC . TRBJ1-2 TRBV27 .
CAISRQSMNTEAFF TGTGCCATCAGTCGGCAATCCATGAACACTGAAGCTTTCTTT many TRBJ1-1 TRBV10-3 .
CASRLAGTPGGSYEQYF TGTGCCAGTCGACTAGCGGGAACACCGGGGGGGTCCTACGAGCAGTACTTC . TRBJ2-7 TRBV27 TRBD2
CTSSPTLGLAFYEQYF TGTACCAGCAGTCCAACCTTAGGACTAGCTTTCTACGAGCAGTACTTC many TRBJ2-7 TRBV28 TRBD2
CASSIMDRPSYEQYF TGTGCCAGTAGTATTATGGACCGTCCCTCCTACGAGCAGTACTTC many TRBJ2-7 TRBV19 .
CASSGGGYGYTF TGTGCCAGCAGCGGGGGCGGCTATGGCTACACCTTC many TRBJ1-2 TRBV7-9 .
CASSPGTDYQPQHF TGTGCCAGCAGTCCAGGGACTGATTATCAGCCCCAGCATTTT many TRBJ1-5 TRBV27 .
CVCIEAGIRVSYEQYF TGTGTCTGCATTGAGGCAGGGATCAGAGTCTCCTACGAGCAGTACTTC . TRBJ2-7 TRBV28 .
CASSSWSSGTQNIKYF TGTGCCAGCAGTTCATGGTCTAGCGGGACCCAAAACATTAAGTACTTC many TRBJ2-4 TRBV28 TRBD2
CASSLPPGLTDAGELFF TGTGCCAGCAGTTTGCCCCCGGGGCTCACGGACGCCGGGGAGCTGTTTTTT many TRBJ2-2 TRBV28 .
CASSSAPRAEEQYF TGTGCCAGCAGCTCGGCCCCAAGGGCGGAAGAGCAGTACTTC many TRBJ2-7 TRBV7-2 .
CASKNQRVPLETQYF TGTGCCAGCAAAAATCAGAGGGTCCCCCTAGAGACCCAGTACTTC . TRBJ2-5 TRBV28 .
CASSSLGLGRQETQYF TGTGCCAGCAGTTCCCTTGGACTAGGGCGCCAAGAGACCCAGTACTTC many TRBJ2-5 TRBV6-5 TRBD2
CASSFRDRLGYGYTF TGTGCCAGCAGTTTTCGGGACCGCCTGGGCTATGGCTACACCTTC many TRBJ1-2 TRBV28 .
CASSEQGLGTYEQYF TGTGCCAGCAGTGAACAGGGACTAGGGACCTACGAGCAGTACTTC many TRBJ2-7 TRBV2 TRBD2
CATSRDGAWGAFF TGTGCCACCAGCAGAGATGGGGCCTGGGGAGCTTTCTTT . TRBJ1-1 TRBV15 .
CASRTGNTEAFF TGTGCCAGCAGGACAGGGAACACTGAAGCTTTCTTT many TRBJ1-1 TRBV27 .
CASSEMRGDLQETQYF TGTGCCAGCAGTGAAATGAGGGGGGACCTCCAAGAGACCCAGTACTTC once TRBJ2-5 TRBV25-1 .
CASRLGQGARYGYTF TGTGCCAGCAGACTCGGACAGGGGGCCCGCTATGGCTACACCTTC . TRBJ1-2 TRBV2 TRBD1
CATRVEGLAYEQYF TGTGCCACAAGGGTAGAGGGACTCGCCTACGAGCAGTACTTC many TRBJ2-7 TRBV6-2/TRBV6-3 .
CASSYGLAGVTAGDTGELFF TGCGCCAGCAGCTATGGACTAGCGGGAGTAACAGCGGGGGACACCGGGGAGCTGTTTTTT few TRBJ2-2 TRBV5-1 TRBD2
CASSEANNSPPRTF TGTGCCAGCAGTGAAGCGAACAATAGCCCCCCTCGCACCTTC many TRBJ1-2 TRBV2 .
CASSSGKNQPQHF TGTGCCAGCAGTTCAGGGAAAAATCAGCCCCAGCATTTT many TRBJ1-5 TRBV12-3/TRBV12-4 .
CASSSGYRSGELFF TGTGCCAGCAGTTCGGGGTATAGGTCCGGGGAGCTGTTTTTT many TRBJ2-2 TRBV28 .
CASSRDGTYEQYF TGTGCCAGCAGCCGGGACGGTACCTACGAGCAGTACTTC many TRBJ2-7 TRBV12-3/TRBV12-4 .
CASSWGGSGNQPQHF TGTGCCAGCAGTTGGGGGGGATCCGGCAATCAGCCCCAGCATTTT . TRBJ1-5 TRBV6-2/TRBV6-3 .
CASSIVSADEQYF TGCGCCAGCAGCATAGTCAGTGCGGACGAGCAGTACTTC . TRBJ2-7 TRBV5-1 .
CASSESTDYGYTF TGTGCCAGCAGTGAAAGCACAGACTATGGCTACACCTTC many TRBJ1-2 TRBV6-1 .
CSVDAAMNTEASF TGCAGCGTTGACGCCGCCATGAACACTGAAGCTTCCTTT few TRBJ1-1 TRBV29-1 .
CASSLGTDQPQHF TGTGCCAGCAGCTTGGGCACCGATCAGCCCCAGCATTTT many TRBJ1-5 TRBV7-3 .
CASSLRVRQGYEQYF TGTGCCAGCAGTTTAAGGGTTAGACAGGGCTACGAGCAGTACTTC . TRBJ2-7 TRBV28 TRBD1
CASTGARGGNTEAFF TGTGCCAGCACGGGGGCACGAGGAGGGAATACTGAAGCTTTCTTT once TRBJ1-1 TRBV6-1 .
CASSQDVWDRVVF TGCGCCAGCAGCCAAGATGTGTGGGACAGGGTTGTCTTC many TRBJ2-7 TRBV4-1 TRBD1
CAIRAGDQPQHF TGTGCCATCAGAGCCGGGGATCAGCCCCAGCATTTT many TRBJ1-5 TRBV10-3 .
CSASGDSAYEQYF TGCAGTGCTAGCGGTGACTCCGCCTACGAGCAGTACTTC many TRBJ2-7 TRBV20-1 .
CSAKRQDNYGYTF TGCAGTGCAAAAAGACAGGACAACTATGGCTACACCTTC many TRBJ1-2 TRBV20-1 .
CASSLDAGLAGILEYF TGCGCCAGCAGCTTGGACGCCGGACTAGCGGGGATTCTGGAGTACTTC . TRBJ2-7 TRBV5-1 TRBD2
CASSVDLAGTQYF TGTGCCAGCAGCGTAGACCTAGCGGGGACCCAGTACTTC many TRBJ2-5 TRBV9 TRBD2
CASSSFGPRSYEQYF TGTGCCAGCAGCTCCTTCGGCCCTCGCTCCTACGAGCAGTACTTC many TRBJ2-7 TRBV11-2 .
CASSPTSGIGDSPLHF TGTGCCAGCAGCCCCACCTCTGGGATCGGGGATTCACCCCTCCACTTT many TRBJ1-6 TRBV9 .
CASKGQGAVSTYEQYF TGTGCCAGCAAAGGACAGGGGGCGGTTTCTACCTACGAGCAGTACTTC many TRBJ2-7 TRBV6-2/TRBV6-3 TRBD1
CASSPGAGGGGVYEQYF TGTGCCAGCAGCCCGGGAGCGGGAGGGGGAGGGGTCTACGAGCAGTACTTC . TRBJ2-7 TRBV12-3/TRBV12-4 TRBD2
CASGWTGGYGYTF TGCGCCAGCGGCTGGACGGGGGGGTATGGCTACACCTTC few TRBJ1-2 TRBV5-1 .
CASSLSPSTGVLYEQYF TGCGCCAGCAGCTTGAGTCCCTCGACAGGGGTACTCTACGAGCAGTACTTC . TRBJ2-7 TRBV5-1 TRBD1
CASSFLQGDNQPQHF TGTGCCAGCAGTTTCCTCCAGGGAGACAATCAGCCCCAGCATTTT many TRBJ1-5 TRBV28 .
CASSTRTSGSYEQYF TGTGCCAGCAGCACCCGGACTAGCGGGAGCTACGAGCAGTACTTC many TRBJ2-7 TRBV7-2 TRBD2